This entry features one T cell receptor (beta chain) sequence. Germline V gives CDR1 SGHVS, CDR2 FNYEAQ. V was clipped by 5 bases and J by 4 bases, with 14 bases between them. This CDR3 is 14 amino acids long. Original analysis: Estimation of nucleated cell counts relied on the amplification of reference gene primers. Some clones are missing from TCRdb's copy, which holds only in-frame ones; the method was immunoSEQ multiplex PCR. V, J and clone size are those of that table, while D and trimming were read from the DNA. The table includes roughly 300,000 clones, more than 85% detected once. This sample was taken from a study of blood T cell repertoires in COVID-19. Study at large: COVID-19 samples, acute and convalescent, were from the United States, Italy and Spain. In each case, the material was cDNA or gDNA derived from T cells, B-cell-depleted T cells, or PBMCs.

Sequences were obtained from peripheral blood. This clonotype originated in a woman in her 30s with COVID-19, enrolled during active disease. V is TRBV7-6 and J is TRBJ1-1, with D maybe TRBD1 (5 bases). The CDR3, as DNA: TGTGCCAGCAGCCCCGGGACTTTTGGCACTGAAGCTTTCTTT. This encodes CASSPGTFGTEAFF.